Listed below are T cell receptor beta chains from one sample, sequenced in a study of response to subunit inactivated influenza vaccine. TCRdb redid the calling of the RT-PCR reads with MiXCR, one entry per CDR3 protein. This sample has 610,000 or so distinct CDR3 sequences, with 12% to 15% found just once. The source material was PBMCs from blood, sampled 12 days after vaccination. The source is a man over 45 who received an inactivated influenza vaccine. CDR3s include the opening cysteine and the closing phenylalanine or tryptophan. Fields, in order: J gene, clone size, D gene, V gene, CDR3 DNA, CDR3 protein. The D gene is left open where the match is weak. Where a row states a size, it is once, few, many or the class of an expanded clone; other rows omit it.

J: TRBJ2-1; size: many; D: TRBD2; V: TRBV20-1; DNA: TGCAGTGCTGACCGAGAGGGACTAGCTGGCAATGAGCAGTTCTTC; CDR3: CSADREGLAGNEQFF
J: TRBJ2-7; size: -; D: -; V: TRBV20-1; DNA: TGCAGTGCTAAAAGGGACTCCTACGAGCAGTACTTC; CDR3: CSAKRDSYEQYF
J: TRBJ2-2; size: few; D: -; V: TRBV5-6; DNA: TGTGCCAGCAGCTTGTTTGCGGGACGGAACACCGGGGAGCTGTTTTTT; CDR3: CASSLFAGRNTGELFF
J: TRBJ2-5; size: few; D: -; V: TRBV20-1; DNA: TGCAGTGCTAGAGATGGATCCGGGGTCAGGCAAGAGACCCAGTACTTC; CDR3: CSARDGSGVRQETQYF
J: TRBJ2-5; size: few; D: TRBD2; V: TRBV2; DNA: TGTGCCAGCACCCCCGGGACTAGCGGGCGAGAGACCCAGTACTTC; CDR3: CASTPGTSGRETQYF
J: TRBJ1-2; size: -; D: -; V: TRBV6-1; DNA: TGTGCCAGCAGTACCGGACAGTCCTATGGCTACACCTTC; CDR3: CASSTGQSYGYTF
J: TRBJ1-6; size: -; D: -; V: TRBV10-3; DNA: TGTGCCATCAGAAGAGACTATAATTCACCCCTCCACTTT; CDR3: CAIRRDYNSPLHF
J: TRBJ2-7; size: -; D: -; V: TRBV5-1; DNA: TGCGCCAGCAGCCTCCGGACCGCAACCTACGAGCAGTACTTC; CDR3: CASSLRTATYEQYF
J: TRBJ2-7; size: few; D: -; V: TRBV7-2; DNA: TGTGCCAGCAGCCCCTTCCGGGAGCGCTCCTACGAGCAGTACTTC; CDR3: CASSPFRERSYEQYF
J: TRBJ2-7; size: few; D: -; V: TRBV20-1; DNA: TGCAGTGGTTTTGGAGCGACCTACGAGCAGTACTTC; CDR3: CSGFGATYEQYF
J: TRBJ1-2; size: few; D: -; V: TRBV20-1; DNA: TGCAGTGCTAGCCCTACAGTACGCTATGGCTACACCTTC; CDR3: CSASPTVRYGYTF
J: TRBJ2-7; size: -; D: -; V: TRBV6-1; DNA: TGTGCCAGCAGGCTTCTAGTTGGGGACTTCTACGAGCAGTACTTC; CDR3: CASRLLVGDFYEQYF
J: TRBJ1-1; size: -; D: TRBD1; V: TRBV12-3/TRBV12-4; DNA: TGTGCCAGCAGTTACTCCGGGACAGGGGTGACTGAAGCTTTCTTT; CDR3: CASSYSGTGVTEAFF
J: TRBJ1-2; size: few; D: -; V: TRBV6-5; DNA: TGTGCCAGCAGTAACCCCAGGGGTGGGTATGGCTACACCTTC; CDR3: CASSNPRGGYGYTF
J: TRBJ2-3; size: few; D: TRBD1; V: TRBV12-3/TRBV12-4; DNA: TGTGCCAGCAGTTATTCGACAGGGTGGGGCACAGATACGCAGTATTTT; CDR3: CASSYSTGWGTDTQYF
J: TRBJ1-1; size: few; D: -; V: TRBV12-3/TRBV12-4; DNA: TGTGCCAGCAGTTTTGGCCGGACTGAAGCTTTCTTT; CDR3: CASSFGRTEAFF
J: TRBJ1-3; size: few; D: -; V: TRBV13; DNA: TGTGCCAGCAGTTTTAGATCGGCATCTGGAAACACCATATATTTT; CDR3: CASSFRSASGNTIYF
J: TRBJ1-2; size: -; D: -; V: TRBV29-1; DNA: TGCAGCGTTCGTGACTCCGGTACTAGTAACTATGGCTACACCTTC; CDR3: CSVRDSGTSNYGYTF
J: TRBJ2-5; size: -; D: TRBD1; V: TRBV10-3; DNA: TGTGCCATCAGTGAGTCGTCGGGACAGGGAGTTCGAAAGTACTTC; CDR3: CAISESSGQGVRKYF
J: TRBJ2-7; size: few; D: TRBD1; V: TRBV28; DNA: TGTGCCAGCAGTGAGCCGGGACAGGGGTCCTACGAGCAGTACTTC; CDR3: CASSEPGQGSYEQYF